The 2 T cell receptor beta chains below all came from one sample that was sequenced in a study of CD8 T cells in ankylosing spondylitis. These receptors lack a known antigen. Study-wide results and limits: What appeared characteristic of ankylosing spondylitis blood was a TCR beta motif of about eight highly homologous variants.

TCRdb independently ran MiXCR on the 5' RACE reads; one entry per CDR3 protein. This sample yields 100,000 to 150,000 distinct CDR3 sequences, of which approximately 17% are seen a single time; around a third belongs to the top ten. Sample: blood, either unsorted or a sorted T cell fraction (not recorded which). These receptors all come from a male donor with ankylosing spondylitis.

V gene TRBV20-1 combines with J gene TRBJ1-2; 7 nucleotides agree with TRBD1. From germline, CDR1 is DFQATT and CDR2 SNEGSKA (reference sequence). Unmatched junction bases numbered 6, after V lost 0 bases and J lost 8 bases. This CDR3 region has 13 residues. The CDR3 coding sequence is TGCAGTGCTAGAGATATAGGGACAGCCGGCTACACCTTC. Amino acid sequence: CSARDIGTAGYTF.

This clonotype was detected once. The junction departs from the called germline gene at one end, perhaps through a read error. The rearrangement links TRBV12-3 or TRBV12-4 to TRBJ2-3; the D is unclear. The CDR3 runs 12 residues. For the CDR3, the DNA is TGTGCCGGCAGTTCAGGCACAGATACGCAGTATTTT. Encoded protein: CAGSSGTDTQYF.